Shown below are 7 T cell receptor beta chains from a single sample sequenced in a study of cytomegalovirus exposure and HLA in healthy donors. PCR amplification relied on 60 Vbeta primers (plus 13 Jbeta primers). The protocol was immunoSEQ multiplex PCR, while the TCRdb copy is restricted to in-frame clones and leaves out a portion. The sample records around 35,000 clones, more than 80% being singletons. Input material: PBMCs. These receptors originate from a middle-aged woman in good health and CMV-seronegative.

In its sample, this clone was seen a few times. The CDR3: CASSFGVEAEQYF. CDR3 nucleotide sequence: TGTGCCAGCAGCTTTGGAGTAGAGGCCGAGCAGTACTTC. The gene calls are TRBV5-4 and TRBJ2-7, with D uncertain. Germline CDR1 reads SGHNT; CDR2 reads YYREEE (reference sequence). The CDR3 sequence is 13 residues long. V shed 2 bases and J shed 6 bases, with 12 bases lying between them.

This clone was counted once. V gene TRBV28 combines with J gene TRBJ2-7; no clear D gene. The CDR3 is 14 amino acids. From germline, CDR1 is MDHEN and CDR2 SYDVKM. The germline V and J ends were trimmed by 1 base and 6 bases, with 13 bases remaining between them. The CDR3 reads CASSLLSRGTEQYF. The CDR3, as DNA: TGTGCCAGCAGTTTATTGTCTAGAGGTACCGAGCAGTACTTC.

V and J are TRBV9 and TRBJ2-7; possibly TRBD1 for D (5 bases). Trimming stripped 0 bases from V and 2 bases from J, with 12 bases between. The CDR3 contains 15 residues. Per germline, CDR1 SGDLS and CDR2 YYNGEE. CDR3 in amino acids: CASSVELRGPYEQYV. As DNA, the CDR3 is TGTGCCAGCAGCGTAGAACTTAGGGGCCCCTACGAGCAGTACGTC.

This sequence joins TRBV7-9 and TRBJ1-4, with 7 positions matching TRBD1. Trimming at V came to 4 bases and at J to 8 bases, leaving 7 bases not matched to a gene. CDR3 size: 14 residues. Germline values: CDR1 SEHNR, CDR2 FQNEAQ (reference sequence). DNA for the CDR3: TGTGCCAGCAGCTGGACAGGCTTCCCCGAAAAACTGTTTTTT. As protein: CASSWTGFPEKLFF.

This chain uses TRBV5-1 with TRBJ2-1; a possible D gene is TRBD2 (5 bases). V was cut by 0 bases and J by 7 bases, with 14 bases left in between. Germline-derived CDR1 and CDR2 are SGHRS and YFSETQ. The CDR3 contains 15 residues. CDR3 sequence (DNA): TGCGCCAGCAGCTTGGGATCCTCCGGGGAGAATGAGCAGTTCTTC. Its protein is CASSLGSSGENEQFF.

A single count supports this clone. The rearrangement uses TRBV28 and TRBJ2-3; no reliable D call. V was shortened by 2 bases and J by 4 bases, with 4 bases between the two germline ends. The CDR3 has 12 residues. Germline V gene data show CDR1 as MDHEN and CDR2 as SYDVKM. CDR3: CASSLSPDTQYF. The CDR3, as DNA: TGTGCCAGCAGTTTAAGCCCAGATACGCAGTATTTT.

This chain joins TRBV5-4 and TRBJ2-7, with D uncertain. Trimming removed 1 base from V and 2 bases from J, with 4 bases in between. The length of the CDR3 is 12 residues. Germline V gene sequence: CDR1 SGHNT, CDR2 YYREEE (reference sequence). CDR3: CASSLNTYEQYF. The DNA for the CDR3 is TGTGCCAGCAGCTTGAACACCTACGAGCAGTACTTC.